This TCR beta chain is drawn from a study of cytomegalovirus exposure and HLA in healthy donors. As regards this clone: The antigen remains unidentified.

Study-level findings and limits: The study put some 160 TCR beta chains on its list as cytomegalovirus-associated.

Germline values: CDR1 MNHNY, CDR2 SVGAGI (reference sequence). The ends lost 6 bases at V and 7 bases at J; junction bases unmatched: 7. CDR3 size: 13 residues. The PCR made use of 60 Vbeta and 13 Jbeta primers. Assay used: immunoSEQ multiplex PCR; TCRdb lists only in-frame clones, some missing. The sample lists some 130,000 clones, more than 75% occurring once. This clonotype originated in a female donor in good health and CMV-seronegative. This chain links TRBV6-6 with TRBJ2-7; TRBD1 matches at 9 bases. Sample: PBMCs. The CDR3, as DNA: TGTGCCAGCAGCCCCGGGACAGGGTGGGAGCAGTACTTC. It is translated as CASSPGTGWEQYF.